Listed here is a single T cell receptor (beta chain). This table comes from immunoSEQ multiplex PCR, and its TCRdb copy is limited to in-frame clones, with some not included. The sample contains fewer than 180,000 clones, 80% to 90% of which appear only once. This specimen comes from a study of blood T cell repertoires in COVID-19. In the study overall: The United States, Italy and Spain provided the acute and convalescent COVID-19 samples. The analysed material was cDNA or gDNA that came from T cells, B-cell-depleted T cells, or PBMCs.

The CDR3 totals 14 residues. Looked up from germline, CDR1 is SGHTA and CDR2 is FQGNSA. V was cut by 3 bases and J by 0 bases, with 6 bases left in between. The chain is built from TRBV7-2 and TRBJ1-5; D is undetermined. The origin of this receptor is a man aged 65-85 years with acute or convalescent COVID-19. The sample consisted of peripheral blood. The CDR3 protein is CASSFDISNQPQHF. In nucleotides, the CDR3 is TGTGCCAGCAGCTTCGACATTAGCAATCAGCCCCAGCATTTT.